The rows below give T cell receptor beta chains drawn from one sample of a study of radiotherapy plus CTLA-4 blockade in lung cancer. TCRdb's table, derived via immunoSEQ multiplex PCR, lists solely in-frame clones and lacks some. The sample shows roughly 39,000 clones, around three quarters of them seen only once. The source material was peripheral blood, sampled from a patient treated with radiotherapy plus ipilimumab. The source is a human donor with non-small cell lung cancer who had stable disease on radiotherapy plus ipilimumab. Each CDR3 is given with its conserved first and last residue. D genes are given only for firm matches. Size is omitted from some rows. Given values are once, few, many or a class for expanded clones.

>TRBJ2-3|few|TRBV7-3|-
CASSSTGVADTQYF
TGTGCCAGCAGCTCCACGGGAGTGGCAGATACGCAGTATTTT
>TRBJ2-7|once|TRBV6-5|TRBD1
CASSRTGHEQYF
TGTGCCAGCAGCAGGACAGGCCACGAGCAGTACTTC
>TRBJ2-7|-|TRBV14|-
CASSQGTTWGQYF
TGTGCCAGCAGCCAAGGGACTACCTGGGGGCAGTACTTC
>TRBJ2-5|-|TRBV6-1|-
CASSDGWTDQETQYF
TGTGCCAGCAGTGATGGTTGGACGGACCAAGAGACCCAGTACTTC
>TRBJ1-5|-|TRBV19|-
CASSIDRGLQVAQHF
TGTGCCAGTAGTATAGACAGGGGCCTGCAGGTAGCCCAGCATTTT
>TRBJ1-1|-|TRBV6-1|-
CASSFTGLGTEAFF
TGTGCCAGCAGTTTTACAGGGTTAGGCACTGAAGCTTTCTTT
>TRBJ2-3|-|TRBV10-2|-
CASSEAAEATDTQYF
TGCGCCAGCAGTGAGGCGGCGGAGGCCACAGATACGCAGTATTTT
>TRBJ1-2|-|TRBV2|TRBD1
CASSQEVTGGNYGYTF
TGTGCCAGCAGCCAAGAGGTCACAGGGGGCAACTATGGCTACACCTTC
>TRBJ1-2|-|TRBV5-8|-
CASSLLSTVYGYTF
TGTGCCAGCAGCTTGTTAAGCACAGTCTATGGCTACACCTTC
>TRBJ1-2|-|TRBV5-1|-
CASRREDTGGYTF
TGCGCCAGCAGAAGGGAAGACACTGGTGGCTACACCTTC